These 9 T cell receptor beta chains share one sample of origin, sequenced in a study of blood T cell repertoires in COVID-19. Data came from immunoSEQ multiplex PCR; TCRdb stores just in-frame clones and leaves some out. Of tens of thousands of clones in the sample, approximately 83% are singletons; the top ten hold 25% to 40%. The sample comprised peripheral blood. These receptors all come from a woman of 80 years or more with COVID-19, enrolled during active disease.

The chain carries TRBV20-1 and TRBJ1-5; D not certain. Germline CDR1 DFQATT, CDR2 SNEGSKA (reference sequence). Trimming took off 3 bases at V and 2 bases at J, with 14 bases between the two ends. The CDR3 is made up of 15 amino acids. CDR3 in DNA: TGCAGTGCTAGTAAACAGTTTATTCGCAATCAGCCCCAGCATTTT. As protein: CSASKQFIRNQPQHF.

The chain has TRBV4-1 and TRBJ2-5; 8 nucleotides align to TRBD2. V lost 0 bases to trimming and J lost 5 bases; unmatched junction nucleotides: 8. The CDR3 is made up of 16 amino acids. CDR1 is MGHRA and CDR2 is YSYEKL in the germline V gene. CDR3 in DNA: TGCGCCAGCAGCCAAGATTCCGGGGGGGCCAGGGAGACCCAGTACTTC. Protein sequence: CASSQDSGGARETQYF.

The CDR3 reads CASSFWTSGRGNEQFF. The CDR3 DNA is TGTGCCAGCAGCTTTTGGACTAGCGGGAGGGGGAATGAGCAGTTCTTC. The chain links TRBV7-2 to TRBJ2-1, with 15 bases identical to TRBD2. V trimming: 3 bases; J trimming: 7 bases; junction bases outside the gene matches: 4. Germline V CDR1 and CDR2: SGHTA, FQGNSA. CDR3 length equals 16 residues.

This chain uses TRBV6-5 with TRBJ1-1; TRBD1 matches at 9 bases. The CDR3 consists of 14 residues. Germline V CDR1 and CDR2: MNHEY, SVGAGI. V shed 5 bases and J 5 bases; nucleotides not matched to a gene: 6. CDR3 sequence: CASSPGQGGTEAFF. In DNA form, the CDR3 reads TGTGCCAGCAGTCCGGGACAGGGTGGTACTGAAGCTTTCTTT.

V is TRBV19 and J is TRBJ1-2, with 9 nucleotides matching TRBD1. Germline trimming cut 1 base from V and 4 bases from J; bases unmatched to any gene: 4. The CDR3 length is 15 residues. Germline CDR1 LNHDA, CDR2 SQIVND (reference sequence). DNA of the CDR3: TGTGCCAGTAGTATAGGGGGGACAGGGCGCTATGGCTACACCTTC. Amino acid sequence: CASSIGGTGRYGYTF.

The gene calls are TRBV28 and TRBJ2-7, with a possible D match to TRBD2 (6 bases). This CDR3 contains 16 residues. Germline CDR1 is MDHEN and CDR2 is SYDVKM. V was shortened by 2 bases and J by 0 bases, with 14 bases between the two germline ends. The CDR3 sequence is CASSLTTAGSSYEQYF. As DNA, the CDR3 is TGTGCCAGCAGTTTAACGACAGCCGGGAGCTCCTACGAGCAGTACTTC.

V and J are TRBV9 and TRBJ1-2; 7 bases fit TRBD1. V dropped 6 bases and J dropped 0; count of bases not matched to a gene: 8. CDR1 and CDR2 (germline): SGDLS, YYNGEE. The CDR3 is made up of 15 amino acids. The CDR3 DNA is TGTGCCAGCACTCGGGGACAGCCCTCTAACTATGGCTACACCTTC. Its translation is CASTRGQPSNYGYTF. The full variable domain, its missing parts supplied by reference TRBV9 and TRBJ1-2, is DSGVTQTPKHLITATGQRVTLRCSPRSGDLSVYWYQQSLDQGLQFLIQYYNGEERAKGNILERFSAQQFPDLHSELNLSSLELGDSALYFCASTRGQPSNYGYTFGSGTRLTVV.

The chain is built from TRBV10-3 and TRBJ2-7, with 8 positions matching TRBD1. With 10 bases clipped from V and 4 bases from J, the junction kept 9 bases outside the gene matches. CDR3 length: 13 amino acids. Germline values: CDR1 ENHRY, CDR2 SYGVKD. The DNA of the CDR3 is TGTGCCACCAAAGACAGGGGTTGGTACGAGCAGTACTTC. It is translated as CATKDRGWYEQYF.

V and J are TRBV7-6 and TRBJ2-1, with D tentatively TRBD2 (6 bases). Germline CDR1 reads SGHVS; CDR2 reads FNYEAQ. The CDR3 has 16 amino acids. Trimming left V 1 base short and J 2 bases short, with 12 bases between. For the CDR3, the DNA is TGTGCCAGCAGCTTAGGGAGGGCCCCCACCTACAATGAGCAGTTCTTC. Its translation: CASSLGRAPTYNEQFF.